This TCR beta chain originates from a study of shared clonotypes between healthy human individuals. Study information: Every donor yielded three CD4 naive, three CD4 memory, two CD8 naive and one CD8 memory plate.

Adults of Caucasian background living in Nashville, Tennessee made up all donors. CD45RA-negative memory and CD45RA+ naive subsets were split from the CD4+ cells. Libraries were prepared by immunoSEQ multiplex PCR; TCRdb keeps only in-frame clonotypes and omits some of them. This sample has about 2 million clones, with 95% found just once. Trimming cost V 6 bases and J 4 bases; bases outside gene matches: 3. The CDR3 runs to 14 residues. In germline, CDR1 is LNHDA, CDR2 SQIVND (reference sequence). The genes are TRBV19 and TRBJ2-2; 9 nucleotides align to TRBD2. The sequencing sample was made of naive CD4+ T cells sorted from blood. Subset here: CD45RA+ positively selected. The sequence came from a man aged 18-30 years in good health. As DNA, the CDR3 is TGTGCCAGTAGGCTAGCGGGGACCACCGGGGAGCTGTTTTTT. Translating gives CASRLAGTTGELFF.